A single T cell receptor (beta chain) is shown here with its context. What it binds is unknown. Deletions cut 0 bases from V and 2 bases from J, with 13 bases between. CDR1 is SGHRS and CDR2 is YFSETQ in the germline V gene. CDR3 size: 16 residues. This entry belongs to a study of shared clonotypes between healthy human individuals. In the study overall: A donor's plate count was three for CD4 naive and three for CD4 memory; CD8 naive had two and CD8 memory one. Study outcomes and limitations: Clonotypes shared by all four donors outscored non-shared clonotypes in generation probability.

Source study methods: ImmunoSEQ supplied junction-only sequences lacking quality scores, so filtering was different. Measured with immunoSEQ multiplex PCR; TCRdb has only the in-frame clones, and not every one. The V and J calls and clone size come from that table; D and trimming were worked out from the DNA. The sample comprises hundreds of thousands of clones, roughly 98% of which are singletons, and approximately 0.3% rests with the top ten. Positively selected for CCR7, the CD45RO-negative cells used as naive CD8 cells excluded terminally differentiated effector memory CD45RA+ cells. Each sample came from a Caucasian adult donor living in Nashville, Tennessee.

This sequence originates from a man aged 30-40 years in good health. The sequencing sample was made of naive CD8+ T cells sorted from blood. This sequence joins TRBV5-1 and TRBJ2-3, with D unresolved. The CDR3 reads CASSLAGRPATDTQYF. As DNA, the CDR3 is TGCGCCAGCAGCTTGGCCGGGCGCCCCGCCACAGATACGCAGTATTTT. The whole variable domain, remainder taken from reference TRBV5-1 and TRBJ2-3, is KAGVTQTPRYLIKTRGQQVTLSCSPISGHRSVSWYQQTPGQGLQFLFEYFSETQRNKGNFPGRFSGRQFSNSRSEMNVSTLELGDSALYLCASSLAGRPATDTQYFGPGTRLTVL.